This T cell receptor beta chain was recovered during a study of cytomegalovirus exposure and HLA in healthy donors (dated by TCRdb to 2017 to 2019). Study-level background: In an earlier analysis of roughly 500 of the donors, 250 to 300 Gb of sequence data and 90 million to 120 million unique TCR beta sequences from roughly 200 million T cells were reported. Approximately 300 gigabases of sequencing data and around 90 million unique TCR sequences made up an early release that covered over 550 HLA-typed donors. Of the roughly 400 genotyped donors, around 81% fell in the genetic ancestry cluster associated with self-reported Caucasian donors. The aim of the study was to test whether cataloging public T cell receptors could identify signatures of past pathogen exposure. The study used immunosequencing to profile the T cell repertoires of several hundred subjects and linked those repertoires to cytomegalovirus serostatus. Besides the first cohort of some 670 subjects, a separate validation cohort made up of 120 different subjects was used. To predict cytomegalovirus infection status, the study brought together high-throughput TCR immunosequencing, statistical association of individual TCRs with disease status, and machine learning. To study patterns of TCR occurrence, a later analysis re-analyzed previously published TCR beta repertoires from 650 to 750 donors and added high-resolution HLA genotyping. In the later analysis, no new phenotypic data were used to find candidate immune exposures; instead, reliance was placed on TCR beta sequences and their occurrence across donors. To decide whether each TCR beta V gene segment behaved as functional or pseudogenic, an earlier analysis of approximately 620 of the donors relied on high-throughput TCR beta sequencing. Donor age, sex, ethnicity and CMV serostatus were collected together with the repertoire data. Genome-wide SNP genotypes for about 60% of the roughly 670 donors were used in a later genetic analysis, which treated that subset as a discovery cohort. Every discovery cohort repertoire had been produced on one sequencing platform. Both class I and class II loci were covered by HLA typing, at four-digit resolution. Typing coverage differed by locus: A, B, C, DRB1 and DQB1 were typed in about 620-640 donors, DQA1 in about 510, DPA1 in 600 to 610, and DPB1 in around 490. About 5 DR-DQ haplotypes were handled as single units for association and clustering, since linkage in the cohort was strong. Among roughly 400 genotyped donors of the cohort, an average of approximately 200,000 unique TCR beta nucleotide sequences was sequenced per donor, of which about 19% were non-productive. What the work shows at the level of the full study, not this receptor alone: For the cohort, immune exposure information was limited to CMV serostatus. At a false discovery rate of 0.05, a later analysis linked 15,000 to 20,000 TCR beta sequences to specific HLA alleles. Linkage disequilibrium might explain the correlated functional status among segregating V segments, but an unknown experimental factor could not be excluded. A later analysis reported that several top co-occurrence clusters appeared linked to parvovirus B19, influenza, CMV and Epstein-Barr virus. The cohort was sequenced for TCR beta chains only, and without alpha or paired-chain data the features that could be detected were limited. In vitro tests confirmed that three of the cytomegalovirus-associated TCR beta chains recognize cytomegalovirus antigens. The authors suggested that the approach could potentially be generalized to other disease states and immunological phenotypes. A later analysis found that TCR association rates varied across HLA loci, with DRB1 alleles showing the most associated TCRs and HLA-C alleles the fewest. Presence/absence analyses assumed roughly uniform sequencing depth across donors, an assumption that may not hold. A cluster of highly shared sequence variants was judged likely to represent a technical artifact of the sequencing pipeline. A further reported finding was that TCR beta sequences accurately predicted the HLA-A and HLA-B alleles for most subjects in the first cohort. The classifier was reported to diagnose cytomegalovirus status with high specificity and sensitivity in both the original and validation cohorts. While some public TCRs were present in many individuals, most TCR sequences turned up only very rarely across donors. Strong co-occurrence of HLA alleles, especially DR and DQ, made assigning TCR associations to individual alleles difficult. In a later analysis, most CMV-associated TCR beta chains were found to appear HLA-restricted, with HLA associations seemingly driven largely by CMV exposure. The study listed approximately 150 TCR beta chains as associated with cytomegalovirus. According to a later genetic analysis, donors in an Asian-associated ancestry cluster had fewer N-insertions in productive TCRs than the approximately 650-donor mean. Because some donors lacked HLA typing at each locus, the association tests relied only on the typed subset. Broadly in line with IMGT annotations, most TCR beta V segments showed up in productive rearrangements about 87% or about 30% of the time in an earlier analysis of 587 of the donors. V-gene and J-gene trimming of TCR beta chains was associated with a missense DCLRE1C variant in a later genetic analysis, and the association was replicated in an independent cohort. Compared with equally common non-associated chains, HLA-associated TCR beta chains in a later analysis were more clonally expanded and had lower generation probabilities. Around 16 rarely observed V segments, including chromosome 9 orphons, were excluded from the earlier analysis of about 500 of the donors because counts were too low.

The library was prepared using the immunoSEQ multiplex PCR assay. For the multiplex PCR, a mixture combining 60 forward primers for TCR Vbeta segments and 13 reverse primers for TCR Jbeta segments was used. The CDR3 region of rearranged TCR beta genes was amplified from genomic DNA by a multiplex PCR assay. The amplified TCR beta libraries were sequenced on the Illumina HiSeq System as 87-base-pair reads. Turning to the authors' computational methods: In a later analysis, tens of millions of unique TCR beta chains were counted across the 500 to 850 repertoires, and approximately 11 million of these chains were shared by at least two donors. Raw reads were error-corrected and collapsed into unique sequences with a nearest-neighbor algorithm that merged closely related sequences to remove PCR and sequencing errors. V, D and J gene segments were assigned by aligning CDR3 sequences to IMGT reference sequences. For a sequence to be retained, at least a six-nucleotide match to both a V gene segment and a J gene segment was required. Rearrangements were classified as productive when the CDR3 lacked stop codons and remained in frame with V and J, and all other rearrangements were classified as non-productive. Following IMGT convention, CDR3 was defined as the stretch from the second conserved V-encoded cysteine to the conserved J-encoded phenylalanine. The earlier analysis of approximately 590 of the donors excluded any sequence lacking an unambiguous match to a single V gene segment. An earlier analysis of 587 of the donors classified V segments as functional when productive rearrangements were above 56.7% and as segregating when the standard deviation between donors was above 5%. A statistical classification framework was built to diagnose cytomegalovirus status from the catalog of TCR beta chain sequences. In a later analysis, V and J genes were assigned by comparing TCR nucleotide sequences against IMGT/GENE-DB human TR gene sequences. The TCRdist pipeline was used in a later analysis to assign CDR3 sequences and most-parsimonious VDJ recombination scenarios. In a later analysis, each TCR beta chain was defined by its CDR3 amino acid sequence together with its V-gene family, and reads without a unique V-gene family were excluded. To address suspected cross-contamination and a sequencing artifact, a later analysis removed 450 to 700 highly shared, low-generation-probability nucleotide sequences. A later analysis calculated a clonal expansion index for each public chain from normalized within-repertoire ranks of inferred template counts. Generation probabilities in a later analysis came from a VDJ recombination model fitted to out-of-frame rearrangements, and those results were checked against IGoR. In a later analysis, hypergeometric tests were used to score TCR-TCR, TCR-HLA and TCR-CMV co-occurrence, with a repertoire-size bias correction applied to TCR pairs. False discovery rates were estimated in a later analysis by permuting HLA or CMV assignments 20 times. In a later analysis, co-occurring TCRs were grouped using DBSCAN, with TCRdist sequence similarity added in when clustering inside HLA-allele-positive subsets. For co-occurrence clustering, repertoires with fewer than 30,000 or more than 120,000 public chains were excluded, along with several repertoires with anomalous nucleotide sharing. In its TCRdb copy, this immuneACCESS table keeps in-frame sequences only and misses some clones. Where compared with another copy, unresolved V genes explain less than half of these, and the others have no known cause. V and J calls and clone size are given by that table; D and trimming were obtained from the DNA. The table for this sample lists about 65,000 clones; roughly 77% of them were counted only once. More than 4% of the sample lies in the top ten.

The cohort comprised 670 or so healthy bone marrow donors. All cohort members were sampled while nominally healthy, although unrecorded immune exposures were likely present. The donor tested CMV seronegative and was one of the 352 seronegative cohort members. A peripheral blood sample was collected from each donor, and TCR beta sequencing was performed on peripheral blood mononuclear cells. The Qiagen DNeasy Blood Extraction Kit was used to extract genomic DNA from the blood cell samples. In regard to this clone: Its target antigen remains unknown. It has no much larger one-base neighbor in the sample; base qualities were not kept.

This TCR was recovered from a woman aged 25-40 years in good health and CMV-seronegative. Sequenced input: PBMCs.

DNA sequence: TGCAGCGCCGGACAGGGGACAAACACTGAAGCTTTCTTT. This sequence encodes CSAGQGTNTEAFF. The V gene is TRBV29-1 and the J gene is TRBJ1-1, with 9 middle bases fitting TRBD1. Including the terminal cysteine and phenylalanine, the CDR3 comprises 13 residues. Left in the record is the CDR3 DNA by itself, 39 bases read in frame from the first base. Looking up the germline V gene yields CDR1 SQVTM and CDR2 ANQGSEA. V and J are trimmed by 7 bases and 2 bases, and the gene matches miss 5 bases of the junction.